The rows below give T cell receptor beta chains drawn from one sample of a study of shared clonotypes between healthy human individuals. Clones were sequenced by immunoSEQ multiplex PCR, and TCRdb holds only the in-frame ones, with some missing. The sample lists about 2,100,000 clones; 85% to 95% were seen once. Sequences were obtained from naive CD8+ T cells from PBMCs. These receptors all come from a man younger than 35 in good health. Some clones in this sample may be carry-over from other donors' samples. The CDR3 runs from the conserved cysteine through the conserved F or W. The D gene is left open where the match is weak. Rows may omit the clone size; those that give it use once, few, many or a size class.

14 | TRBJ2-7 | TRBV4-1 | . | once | TGCGCCAGCAGCCCCAAGACAGGTTACTACGAGCAGTACTTC | CASSPKTGYYEQYF
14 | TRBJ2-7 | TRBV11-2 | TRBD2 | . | TGTGCCAGCACCCCTAGACTAGCGGATTACGAGCAGTACTTC | CASTPRLADYEQYF
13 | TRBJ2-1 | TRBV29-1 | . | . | TGCAGCGTTGGAGTAGACCGGTGGGATGAGCAGTTCTTC | CSVGVDRWDEQFF
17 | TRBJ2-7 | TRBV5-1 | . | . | TGCGCCAGCAGCCCCTCCCCTACAGTACTACGGAGCTACGAGCAGTACTTC | CASSPSPTVLRSYEQYF
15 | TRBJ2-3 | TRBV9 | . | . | TGTGCCAGCAAAGCAAGGGGACGAAGCACAGATACGCAGTATTTT | CASKARGRSTDTQYF
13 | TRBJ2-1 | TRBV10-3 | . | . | TGTGCCATCAGTGAGTCGACAGCGGGTGAGCAGTTCTTC | CAISESTAGEQFF
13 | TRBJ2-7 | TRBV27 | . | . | TGTGCCAGCAGTTTTGACACCGCCTACGAGCAGTACTTC | CASSFDTAYEQYF
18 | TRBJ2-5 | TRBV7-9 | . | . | TGTGCCAGCAGCTTCATAGACAGAGCCCCTGTTGCGGGAGAGACCCAGTACTTC | CASSFIDRAPVAGETQYF
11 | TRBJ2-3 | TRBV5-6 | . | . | TGTGCCAGCAGCCTTACAGATACGCAGTATTTT | CASSLTDTQYF
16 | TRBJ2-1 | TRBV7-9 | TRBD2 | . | TGTGCCAGCAGCATGTATCCCAGCGGGGTGAGCAATGAGCAGTTCTTC | CASSMYPSGVSNEQFF
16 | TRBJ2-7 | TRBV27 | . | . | TGTGCCAGCAGTTTCCGGAGACATCCCCCCGCCTACGAGCAGTACTTC | CASSFRRHPPAYEQYF
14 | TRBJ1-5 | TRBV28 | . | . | TGTGCCAGCAGTCCCCCCGGCCGCATTCAGCCCCAGCATTTT | CASSPPGRIQPQHF
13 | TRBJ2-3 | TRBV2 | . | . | TGTGCCAGTGGGGCATTACGCACAGATACGCAGTATTTT | CASGALRTDTQYF
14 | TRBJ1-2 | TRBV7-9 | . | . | TGTGCCAGCAGCTTACCCCGGGGGTTAGATGGCTACACCTTC | CASSLPRGLDGYTF
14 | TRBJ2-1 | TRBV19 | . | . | TGTGCCAGTAGTCATCGGGGGCAATACAATGAGCAGTTCTTC | CASSHRGQYNEQFF
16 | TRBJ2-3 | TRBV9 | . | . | TGTGCCAGCAGCGCAGGGATCCAGTCCCTCACAGATACGCAGTATTTT | CASSAGIQSLTDTQYF
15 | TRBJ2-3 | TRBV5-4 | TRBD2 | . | TGTGCCAGCAGCTTCCTAGCGGGAGGAGTAGATACGCAGTATTTT | CASSFLAGGVDTQYF
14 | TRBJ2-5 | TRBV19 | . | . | TGTGCCAGTAAGGAAGGAGGACCGTGGGAGACCCAGTACTTC | CASKEGGPWETQYF
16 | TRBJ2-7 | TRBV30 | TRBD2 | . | TGTGCCTGGAGTGGAAGAAGCGGGAAGAGCTCCTACGAGCAGTACTTC | CAWSGRSGKSSYEQYF
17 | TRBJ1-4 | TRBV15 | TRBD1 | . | TGTGCCACCAGCATCCTCCCCGGGACAGGGGTAAATGAAAAACTGTTTTTT | CATSILPGTGVNEKLFF
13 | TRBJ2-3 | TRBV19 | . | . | TGTGCCAGTTCCGGACCGGAGGTGGATACGCAGTATTTT | CASSGPEVDTQYF
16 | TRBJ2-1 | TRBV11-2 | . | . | TGTGCCAGCAGCGAACGGGGGAGCGGTGCTCGCGATGAGCAGTTCTTC | CASSERGSGARDEQFF
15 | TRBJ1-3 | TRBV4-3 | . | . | TGCGCCAGCAGCCAAGATCCGGAATTTGGAAACACCATATATTTT | CASSQDPEFGNTIYF
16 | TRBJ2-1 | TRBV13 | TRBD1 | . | TGTGCCAGCAGCTTAGGGACAGGGGGAACCTACAATGAGCAGTTCTTC | CASSLGTGGTYNEQFF
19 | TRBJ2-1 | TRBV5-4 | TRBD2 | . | TGTGCCAGCAGCTTGGGGACTAGCGGGAGAGGTTCGCGCTACAATGAGCAGTTCTTC | CASSLGTSGRGSRYNEQFF
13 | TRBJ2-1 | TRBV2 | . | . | TGTGCCAGCAGTGCTACAGGGAACAATGAGCAGTTCTTC | CASSATGNNEQFF
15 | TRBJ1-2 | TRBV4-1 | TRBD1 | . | TGCGCCAGCAGCCAAGAGGACAGGGGTGGCTATGGCTACACCTTC | CASSQEDRGGYGYTF
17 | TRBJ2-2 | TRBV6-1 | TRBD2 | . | TGTGCCAGCAGTGAAGCGAGGACTAGCGGGATAACCGGGGAGCTGTTTTTT | CASSEARTSGITGELFF
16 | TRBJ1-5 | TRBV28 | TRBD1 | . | TGTGCCAGCAGTTCCCAGGGGGCAATAGTAAGACAGCCCCAGCATTTT | CASSSQGAIVRQPQHF
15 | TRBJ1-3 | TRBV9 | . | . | TGTGCCAGCAGCGTGAGAGGGGGCTCTGGAAACACCATATATTTT | CASSVRGGSGNTIYF
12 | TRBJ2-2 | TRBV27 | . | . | TGTGCCAGCCCGAGGAACACCGGGGAGCTGTTTTTT | CASPRNTGELFF
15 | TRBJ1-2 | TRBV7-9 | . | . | TGTGCCAGCAGCTTAGCAATCGACGGGGGGTATGGCTACACCTTC | CASSLAIDGGYGYTF
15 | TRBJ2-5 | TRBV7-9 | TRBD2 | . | TGTGCCAGCAGCTTCTCCGGGACTAGAGAGGAGACCCAGTACTTC | CASSFSGTREETQYF
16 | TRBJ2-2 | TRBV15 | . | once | TGTGCCACCAGCAGTAGAGGTGTGGGGAACACCGGGGAGCTGTTTTTT | CATSSRGVGNTGELFF
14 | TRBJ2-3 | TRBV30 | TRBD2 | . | TGTGCCTGGAGTGTAACTAGCGGCACAGATACGCAGTATTTT | CAWSVTSGTDTQYF
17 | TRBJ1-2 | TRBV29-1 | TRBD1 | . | TGCAGCGTTGAAGTACGGGACAGGGGGCTTCTGTCGATGGGCTACACCTTC | CSVEVRDRGLLSMGYTF
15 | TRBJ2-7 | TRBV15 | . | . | TGTGCCACCAGCAGGGGTACAGGTATGCGCTACGAGCAGTACTTC | CATSRGTGMRYEQYF
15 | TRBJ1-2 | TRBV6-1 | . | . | TGTGCCAGCAGTGAACAAGTCGACAGCACATATGGCTACACCTTC | CASSEQVDSTYGYTF
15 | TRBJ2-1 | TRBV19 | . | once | TGTGCCAGTAAGTCTCGGGGGTCCCAGTGGAATGAGCAGTTCTTC | CASKSRGSQWNEQFF
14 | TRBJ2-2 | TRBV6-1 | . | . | TGTGCCAGCAGGGACAGAGGTTTTACCGGGGAGCTGTTTTTT | CASRDRGFTGELFF
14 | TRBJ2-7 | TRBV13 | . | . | TGTGCCAGCAGCTCAGTCGGGAGTGGGGGGGAGCAGTACTTC | CASSSVGSGGEQYF
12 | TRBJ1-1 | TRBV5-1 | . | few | TGCGCCAGCAGCTGGACGGGGCCCGAAGCTTTCTTT | CASSWTGPEAFF
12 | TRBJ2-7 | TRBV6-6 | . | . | TGTGCCAGCAGCATGACAGATTACGAGCAGTACTTC | CASSMTDYEQYF
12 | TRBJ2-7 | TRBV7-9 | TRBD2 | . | TGTGCCAGCGGAGGGGAGGGATTCGAGCAGTACTTC | CASGGEGFEQYF
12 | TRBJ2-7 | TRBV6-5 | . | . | TGTGCCAGCAGTCCACGCCGGGGCGAGCAGTACTTC | CASSPRRGEQYF
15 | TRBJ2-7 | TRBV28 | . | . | TGTGCCAGCAGTTTTCTAGTGGGGCACAACTACGAGCAGTACTTC | CASSFLVGHNYEQYF
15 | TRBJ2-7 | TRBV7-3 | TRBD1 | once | TGTGCCAGCAGCTGGACAGGGGGTCCCTCCGAGGAGCAGTACTTC | CASSWTGGPSEEQYF
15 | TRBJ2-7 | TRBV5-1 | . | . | TGCGCCAGCAGCTTCTATGGACCCCCCGATTACGAGCAGTACTTC | CASSFYGPPDYEQYF
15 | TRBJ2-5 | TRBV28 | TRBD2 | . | TGTGCCAGCAGCCCCCGGGACTACCTTCAAGAGACCCAGTACTTC | CASSPRDYLQETQYF
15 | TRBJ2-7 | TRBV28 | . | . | TGTGCCAGCAGTCCCGTATGGCAGGGTCGGAGCGAGCAGTACTTC | CASSPVWQGRSEQYF
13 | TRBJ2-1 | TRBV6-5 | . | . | TGTGCCAGCAGCCAAGGGGGTTACAATGAGCAGTTCTTC | CASSQGGYNEQFF
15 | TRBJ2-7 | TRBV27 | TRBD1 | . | TGTGCCAGCAGTGTGGGGACAGGGTTCTCCTACGAGCAGTACTTC | CASSVGTGFSYEQYF
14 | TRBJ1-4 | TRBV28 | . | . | TGTGCCAGCAGTTCCCGACGGGCGGGCGAAAAACTGTTTTTT | CASSSRRAGEKLFF
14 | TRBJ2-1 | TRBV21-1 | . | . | TGTGCCAGCGCGAGGGGGGCAGTAGGCGGTGAGCAGTTCTTC | CASARGAVGGEQFF
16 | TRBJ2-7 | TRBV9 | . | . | TGTGCCAGCAGCGTATGGGGGAGCAGTAGGGTCTACGAGCAGTACTTC | CASSVWGSSRVYEQYF
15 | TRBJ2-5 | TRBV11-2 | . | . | TGTGCCAGCAGCTTAGGGGGTGGGAGCCAAGAGACCCAGTACTTC | CASSLGGGSQETQYF
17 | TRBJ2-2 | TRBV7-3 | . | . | TGTGCCAGCAGCTTAGTCCCGGGCAGGGCGAGGACCGGGGAGCTGTTTTTT | CASSLVPGRARTGELFF